What follows are 22 T cell receptor beta chains derived from one specimen sequenced in a study of blood T cell repertoires in COVID-19. Clones were read by immunoSEQ multiplex PCR, and TCRdb kept only the in-frame ones, dropping some. There are about 86,000 clones in the sample; around four fifths occur only once, and 3.4% lies in the top ten. Source material: peripheral blood. The origin of the receptors is a man over 45 with acute or convalescent COVID-19.

In DNA form, the CDR3 reads TGTGCCAGCAGCACGAGCTCTGGGGCCAACGTCCTGACTTTC. Protein product: CASSTSSGANVLTF. The chain links TRBV28 to TRBJ2-6; D remains ambiguous. The CDR3 is 14 amino acids. In germline, CDR1 is MDHEN, CDR2 SYDVKM. V was clipped by 6 bases and J by 0 bases, with 6 bases between them.

The chain has TRBV7-2 and TRBJ2-7; 7 positions agree with TRBD1. The CDR3 contains 12 residues. Losses at the gene ends were 3 bases for V and 7 bases for J; bases not matched to a gene: 3. Germline V gene data show CDR1 as SGHTA and CDR2 as FQGNSA. The CDR3 nucleotides are TGTGCCAGCAGCTTGACAGGGCGAGAGCAGTACTTC. This codes for CASSLTGREQYF.

The chain has TRBV7-9 and TRBJ2-1; D gene ambiguous. Germline V gene sequence: CDR1 SEHNR, CDR2 FQNEAQ (reference sequence). V was cut by 8 bases and J by 7 bases, with 21 bases left in between. CDR3 size: 15 residues. The CDR3: CASRSKENIGNEQFF. As DNA, the CDR3 is TGTGCCAGCCGCTCGAAGGAGAATATCGGGAATGAGCAGTTCTTC.

The chain uses TRBV5-6 and TRBJ2-2, with a weak D call TRBD1 (5 bases). Trimming pared 2 bases from V and 2 bases from J, leaving 13 bases between. The CDR3 covers 16 residues. The germline V gene encodes CDR1 SGHDT and CDR2 YYEEEE. The CDR3 sequence: CASSFGPQGNTGELFF. CDR3 nucleotides: TGTGCCAGCAGCTTCGGCCCCCAGGGTAACACCGGGGAGCTGTTTTTT. Using reference TRBV5-6 and TRBJ2-2 for the parts outside the CDR3, the full variable domain is DAGVTQSPTHLIKTRGQQVTLRCSPKSGHDTVSWYQQALGQGPQFIFQYYEEEERQRGNFPDRFSGHQFPNYSSELNVNALLLGDSALYLCASSFGPQGNTGELFFGEGSRLTVL.

This clone was recorded a few times. The rearrangement uses TRBV7-9 and TRBJ1-3, with no clear D. CDR3 size: 16 residues. The V gene's germline CDR1 is SEHNR and CDR2 FQNEAQ (reference sequence). The V gene lost 5 bases and the J gene lost 0 bases, with 14 bases spanning the gap. CDR3 DNA sequence: TGTGCCAGCAGCCGGTCCCACCTCGGCTCTGGAAACACCATATATTTT. Amino acids: CASSRSHLGSGNTIYF.

V gene TRBV10-2 combines with J gene TRBJ2-3; D uncertain. The CDR3 is 13 amino acids. Trimming pared 8 bases from V and 6 bases from J, leaving 15 bases between. Looked up from germline, CDR1 is WSHSY and CDR2 is SAAADI. The CDR3 spells CASVLHVQDTQYF. The CDR3 DNA reads TGCGCCAGCGTCTTACATGTCCAGGATACGCAGTATTTT.

The gene calls are TRBV18 and TRBJ1-1; unclear D gene. Trimming shortened V by 5 bases and J by 1 base, and 5 bases separated the two germline ends. Germline CDR1 reads KGHSH; CDR2 reads LQKENI. The CDR3 loop spans 12 amino acids. The CDR3 DNA reads TGTGCCAGCTCAACGAGGAACACTGAAGCTTTCTTT. This codes for CASSTRNTEAFF.

This clone was observed a few times. This chain links TRBV5-5 with TRBJ2-7; 7 nucleotides agree with TRBD2. The CDR3 runs to 14 residues. The J segment lost 2 bases and the V segment lost 4 bases, leaving 6 bases of the junction unmatched. From germline, CDR1 is SGHKS and CDR2 YYEKEE (reference sequence). The DNA of the CDR3 is TGTGCCAGCAGCCAGCGGGAATTAACCTACGAGCAGTACTTC. This codes for CASSQRELTYEQYF.

This clone was detected only once. The rearrangement uses TRBV18 and TRBJ1-4, with 9 bases matching TRBD1. The CDR3 runs to 17 residues. Germline values: CDR1 KGHSH, CDR2 LQKENI. Losses at the gene ends were 4 bases for V and 7 bases for J; bases not matched to a gene: 13. The CDR3 loop reads CASSQPGQGTFSEKLFF. In nucleotides, the CDR3 is TGTGCCAGCTCACAGCCGGGACAGGGAACTTTTAGTGAAAAACTGTTTTTT. Drawing the rest from reference TRBV18 and TRBJ1-4, the complete variable domain is NAGVMQNPRHLVRRRGQEARLRCSPMKGHSHVYWYRQLPEEGLKFMVYLQKENIIDESGMPKERFSAEFPKEGPSILRIQQVVRGDSAAYFCASSQPGQGTFSEKLFFGSGTQLSVL.

V is TRBV30 and J is TRBJ2-7, with TRBD2 matching over 10 bases. The CDR3 length is 14 residues. CDR1 GTSNPN and CDR2 SVGIG come from the germline V gene (reference sequence). Germline trimming cut 5 bases from V and 0 bases from J; bases unmatched to any gene: 4. Here the CDR3 reads CAWGSGGSSYEQYF. The CDR3 DNA follows: TGTGCCTGGGGTAGCGGGGGGAGCTCCTACGAGCAGTACTTC. Together with reference TRBV30 and TRBJ2-7, the CDR3 gives the full variable domain: SQTIHQWPATLVQPVGSPLSLECTVEGTSNPNLYWYRQAAGRGLQLLFYSVGIGQISSEVPQNLSASRPQDRQFILSSKKLLLSDSGFYLCAWGSGGSSYEQYFGPGTRLTVT.

V usage is TRBV4-3 and J usage is TRBJ2-2; 12 bases align to TRBD1. Germline CDR1 and CDR2: LGHNA and YSLEER. V was clipped by 0 bases and J by 5 bases; unmatched bases: 4. The CDR3 is made up of 17 amino acids. The CDR3 region has the DNA TGCGCCAGCAGCCAAGACCTGGGACAGGGGGCGACCGGGGAGCTGTTTTTT. Residues: CASSQDLGQGATGELFF.

The V and J genes are TRBV6-5 and TRBJ2-1; 12 bases map to TRBD2. This CDR3 is built from 14 residues. Germline assignment: CDR1 MNHEY and CDR2 SVGAGI. The ends lost 6 bases at V and 9 bases at J; junction bases unmatched: 6. The CDR3 sequence is CASSLAGGPLEQFF. In DNA, the CDR3 is TGTGCCAGCAGCCTAGCGGGAGGGCCTCTTGAGCAGTTCTTC.

This clone is a singleton in its sample. The chain links TRBV5-1 to TRBJ2-1, with D possibly TRBD2 on 7 matching bases. The length of the CDR3 is 16 residues. Germline-derived CDR1 and CDR2 are SGHRS and YFSETQ. Trimming stripped 5 bases from V and 0 bases from J, with 15 bases between. CDR3 residues: CASRYGGGSSYNEQFF. The CDR3 DNA follows: TGCGCCAGCAGATACGGGGGCGGGAGCTCCTACAATGAGCAGTTCTTC.

The V gene is TRBV7-2, the J gene TRBJ2-1, with a possible D match to TRBD2 (5 bases). CDR3 length: 13 residues. CDR1 and CDR2 from the germline V gene are SGHTA and FQGNSA. V was clipped by 3 bases and J by 3 bases, with 6 bases between them. CDR3 loop: CASSFGLYNEQFF. CDR3 coding DNA: TGTGCCAGCAGCTTCGGACTCTACAATGAGCAGTTCTTC.

This clone was seen a handful of times. J is TRBJ1-5 and V is TRBV24-1; the D gene is possibly TRBD1 (5 bases). CDR3 length: 16 residues. V shed 2 bases and J shed 2 bases, with 12 bases lying between them. The V gene's germline CDR1 is KGHDR and CDR2 SFDVKD. CDR3 sequence reads: CATSDSGPTGNQPQHF. The CDR3 nucleotides read TGTGCCACCAGTGATTCCGGCCCGACAGGCAATCAGCCCCAGCATTTT.

The V and J genes are TRBV6-2 or TRBV6-3 and TRBJ2-1; TRBD1 aligns across 7 bases. Germline V lookup: CDR1 MNHEY, CDR2 SVGEGT. V shed 0 bases, J shed 9 bases, and the junction held 11 bases outside the gene matches. The CDR3 extends over 16 amino acids. CDR3: CASSYSDRVSYGEQFF. CDR3 coding DNA: TGTGCCAGCAGTTACTCCGACAGGGTATCCTATGGTGAGCAGTTCTTC.

The DNA of the CDR3 is TGTGCCAGCAGCTTAAGGCTAGCGGACAATGAGCAGTTCTTC. It specifies CASSLRLADNEQFF. The chain links TRBV11-3 to TRBJ2-1; 7 nucleotides align to TRBD2. The J segment lost 5 bases and the V segment lost 2 bases, leaving 3 bases of the junction unmatched. This CDR3 has 14 residues. Germline lookup yields CDR1 SGHNT and CDR2 YENEEA. The variable domain in full, with the rest retrieved from reference TRBV11-3 and TRBJ2-1, is EAGVVQSPRYKIIEKKQPVAFWCNPISGHNTLYWYLQNLGQGPELLIRYENEEAVDDSQLPKDRFSAERLKGVDSTLKIQPAELGDSAVYLCASSLRLADNEQFFGPGTRLTVL.

The V call is TRBV13, the J call TRBJ1-2; unclear D gene. There are 14 residues in the CDR3. The germline V and J ends were trimmed by 5 bases and 2 bases, with 12 bases remaining between them. Looked up from germline, CDR1 is PRHDT and CDR2 is FYEKMQ (reference sequence). CDR3 coding DNA: TGTGCCAGCAGCGTCGGAGGGTTGAACTATGGCTACACCTTC. Translating it yields CASSVGGLNYGYTF.

This rearrangement joins TRBV23-1 to TRBJ2-2; 8 nucleotides agree with TRBD2. TRBV23-1 counts as an open reading frame of uncertain function. CDR3 length: 16 residues. V lost 4 bases to trimming and J lost 4 bases; unmatched junction nucleotides: 8. The CDR3 region is CASSPGGGRFTGELFF. The CDR3 DNA sequence: TGCGCCAGCAGTCCGGGCGGGGGGCGTTTCACCGGGGAGCTGTTTTTT.

The V call is TRBV7-2, the J call TRBJ2-3; a weak D match, TRBD1 (6 bases). The CDR3 loop spans 15 amino acids. Germline CDR1 is SGHTA and CDR2 is FQGNSA. V was trimmed by 2 bases and J by 0 bases, leaving 9 bases between them. Here the CDR3 reads CASSLNRESTDTQYF. CDR3 nucleotide sequence: TGTGCCAGCAGCTTAAACAGGGAGAGCACAGATACGCAGTATTTT.

This clone was seen only once. V usage is TRBV10-1 and J usage is TRBJ2-7, with a possible D match to TRBD1 (5 bases). CDR3 length equals 16 residues. Germline assignment: CDR1 WNHNN and CDR2 SYGVQD (reference sequence). Trimming removed 4 bases at V and 0 bases at J, with 16 bases between. DNA of the CDR3: TGCGCCAGCAGTGCCCGCGGACACAACCTCTCCTACGAGCAGTACTTC. It translates to CASSARGHNLSYEQYF.

This chain joins TRBV5-5 and TRBJ1-4, with no clear D. Germline CDR1 and CDR2: SGHKS and YYEKEE (reference sequence). V lost 5 bases and J 1 base, leaving 12 bases between the germline ends. This CDR3 comprises 15 residues. The CDR3, as DNA: TGTGCCAGCAGATTCGACCGGGTAACTAATGAAAAACTGTTTTTT. This sequence encodes CASRFDRVTNEKLFF.